The clone carrying this T cell receptor (beta chain) was seen a few times. Antigen unknown. The record originates from a study of beta chain features in type 1 diabetes. In the study overall: Healthy donors resembled patients in age, gender and cell yields. Findings of the study overall: There was a moderate but significant shortening of TCRB CDR3s in all four CD4+ subsets of Type 1 diabetes patients. Overrepresentation of cells with high TCR expression could result from cDNA sequencing.

It was via CD45RO/CCR7/CD25/CD127/CD95/CD27 that CD4+ naive, central memory, regulatory and stem cell-like memory cells were sorted. Germline CDR1 and CDR2: SGHRS and YFSETQ. Trimming stripped 0 bases from V and 7 bases from J, with 10 bases between. The CDR3 contains 13 residues. All of the isolated RNA was reverse transcribed, so expressed TCRB transcripts were sequenced. Repertoires were generated with immunoSEQ multiplex PCR, while TCRdb's copy carries only in-frame clones and drops some. The table records about 170,000 clones, roughly 8% of them present only once. The sequencing input was central memory CD4+ T cells from blood. The V gene is TRBV5-1, the J gene TRBJ1-2; D is perhaps TRBD1 (5 bases). The TCR originated in a man between 18 and 35 years old with type 1 diabetes. CDR3 in amino acids: CASSLGGDGGYTF. For the CDR3, the DNA is TGCGCCAGCAGCTTGGGGGGCGATGGTGGCTACACCTTC.